This paragraph reports one T cell receptor (beta chain). Antigen unknown. Germline and junction disagree at one end, which may indicate a read error. The length of the CDR3 is 12 residues. CDR1 is MDHEN and CDR2 is SYDVKM in the germline V gene. The data were taken from a study of T cell responses to AZD1222 COVID-19 vaccine. Study outcomes and limitations: Epitopes outside B.1.351 and B.1.1.7 mutated regions reportedly drew nearly half of spike TCRs. All repertoire sampling was performed exclusively after the peak T cell response. Spike-specific TCR breadth and depth grew following two AZD1222 doses.

The data were produced by immunoSEQ multiplex PCR, yet TCRdb's version contains in-frame clones alone and is incomplete. The data contain around 150,000 clones, under 95% of them singletons. The chain combines TRBV28 with TRBJ1-2, with D perhaps matching TRBD1 (5 bases). This TCR derives from an adult in good health. The sample was peripheral blood, taken on day 0 of AZD1222 vaccination. CDR3 nucleotides: TGTGCCAGCGGTTTAGGTGGGGGTGGCTACACCTTC. This codes for CASGLGGGGYTF.